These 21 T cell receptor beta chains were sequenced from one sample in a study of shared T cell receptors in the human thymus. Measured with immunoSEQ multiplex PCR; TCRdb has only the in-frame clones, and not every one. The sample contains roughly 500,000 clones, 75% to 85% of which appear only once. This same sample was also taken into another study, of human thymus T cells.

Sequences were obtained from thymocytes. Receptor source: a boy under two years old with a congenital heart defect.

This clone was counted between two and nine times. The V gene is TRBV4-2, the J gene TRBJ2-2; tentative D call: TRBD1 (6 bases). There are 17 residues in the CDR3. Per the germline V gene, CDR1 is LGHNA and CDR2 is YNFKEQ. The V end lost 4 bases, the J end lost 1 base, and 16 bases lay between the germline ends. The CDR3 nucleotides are TGTGCCAGCAGCCGACGGACAGCCAAATTGAACACCGGGGAGCTGTTTTTT. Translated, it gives CASSRRTAKLNTGELFF.

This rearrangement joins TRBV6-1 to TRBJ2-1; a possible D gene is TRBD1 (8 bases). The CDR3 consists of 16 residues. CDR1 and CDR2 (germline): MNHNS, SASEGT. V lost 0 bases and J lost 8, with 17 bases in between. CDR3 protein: CASSEAGGTGPHEQFF. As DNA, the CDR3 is TGTGCCAGCAGTGAAGCGGGGGGGACAGGTCCCCATGAGCAGTTCTTC.

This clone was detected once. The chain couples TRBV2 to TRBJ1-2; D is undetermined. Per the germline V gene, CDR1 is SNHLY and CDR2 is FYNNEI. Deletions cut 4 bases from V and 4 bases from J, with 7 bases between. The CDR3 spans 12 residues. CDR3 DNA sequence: TGTGCCAGCAGTGTATCTCCCTATGGCTACACCTTC. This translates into CASSVSPYGYTF.

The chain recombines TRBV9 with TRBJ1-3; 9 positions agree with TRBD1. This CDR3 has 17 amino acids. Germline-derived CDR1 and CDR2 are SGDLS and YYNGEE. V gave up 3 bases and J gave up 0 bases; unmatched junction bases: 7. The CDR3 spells CASSEGTGINSGNTIYF. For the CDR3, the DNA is TGTGCCAGCAGCGAGGGGACAGGGATTAACTCTGGAAACACCATATATTTT.

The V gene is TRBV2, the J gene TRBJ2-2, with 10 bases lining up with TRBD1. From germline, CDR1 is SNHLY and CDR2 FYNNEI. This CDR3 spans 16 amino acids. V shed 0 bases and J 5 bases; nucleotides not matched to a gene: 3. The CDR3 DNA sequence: TGTGCCAGCAGTGAAGCGACAGGGGGCTTAACCGGGGAGCTGTTTTTT. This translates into CASSEATGGLTGELFF. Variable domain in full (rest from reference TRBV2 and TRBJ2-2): EPEVTQTPSHQVTQMGQEVILRCVPISNHLYFYWYRQILGQKVEFLVSFYNNEISEKSEIFDDQFSVERPDGSNFTLKIRSTKLEDSAMYFCASSEATGGLTGELFFGEGSRLTVL.

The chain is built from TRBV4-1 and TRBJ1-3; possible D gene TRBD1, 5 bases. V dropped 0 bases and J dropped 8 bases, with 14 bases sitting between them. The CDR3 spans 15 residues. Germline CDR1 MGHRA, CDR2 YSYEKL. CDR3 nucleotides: TGCGCCAGCAGCCAAGATGCGGAGGGGTGGCACACCATATATTTT. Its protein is CASSQDAEGWHTIYF.

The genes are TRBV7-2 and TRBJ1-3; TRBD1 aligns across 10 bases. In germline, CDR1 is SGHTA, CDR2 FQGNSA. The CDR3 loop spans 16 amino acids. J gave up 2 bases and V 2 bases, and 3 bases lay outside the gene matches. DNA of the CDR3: TGTGCCAGCAGCTTACCCGACAGGGGGCCTGGAAACACCATATATTTT. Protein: CASSLPDRGPGNTIYF.

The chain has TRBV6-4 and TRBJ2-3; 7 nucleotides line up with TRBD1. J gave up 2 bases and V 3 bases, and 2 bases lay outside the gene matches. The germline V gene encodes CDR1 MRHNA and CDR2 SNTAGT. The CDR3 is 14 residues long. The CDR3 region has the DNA TGTGCCAGCAGTGAGGACAGGTTCACAGATACGCAGTATTTT. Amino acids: CASSEDRFTDTQYF.

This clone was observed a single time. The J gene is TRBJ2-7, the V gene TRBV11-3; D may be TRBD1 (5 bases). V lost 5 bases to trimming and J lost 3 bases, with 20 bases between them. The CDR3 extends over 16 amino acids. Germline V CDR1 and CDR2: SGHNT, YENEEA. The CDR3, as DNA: TGTGCCAGCAGCCACTCCCCCGTCCTCAGGGACTACGAGCAGTACTTC. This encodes CASSHSPVLRDYEQYF.

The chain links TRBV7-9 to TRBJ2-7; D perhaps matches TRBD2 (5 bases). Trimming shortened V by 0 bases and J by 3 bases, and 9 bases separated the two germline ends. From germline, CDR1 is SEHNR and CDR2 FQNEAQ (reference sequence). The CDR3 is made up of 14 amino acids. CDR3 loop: CASSLADGDYEQYF. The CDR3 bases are TGTGCCAGCAGCTTAGCGGACGGGGACTACGAGCAGTACTTC.

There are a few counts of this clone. Here the CDR3 reads CASSPRQGPGNQPQHF. CDR3 nucleotides: TGCGCCAGCAGCCCACGACAGGGGCCGGGCAATCAGCCCCAGCATTTT. The chain employs TRBV4-3 and TRBJ1-5; TRBD1 agrees at 8 bases. Germline CDR1 reads LGHNA; CDR2 reads YSLEER. The J segment lost 2 bases and the V segment lost 4 bases, leaving 7 bases of the junction unmatched. This CDR3 has 16 amino acids.

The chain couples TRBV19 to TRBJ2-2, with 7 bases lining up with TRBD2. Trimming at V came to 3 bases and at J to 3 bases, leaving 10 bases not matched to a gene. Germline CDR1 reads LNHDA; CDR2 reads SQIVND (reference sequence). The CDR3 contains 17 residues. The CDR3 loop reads CASSIRGRASHTGELFF. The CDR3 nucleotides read TGTGCCAGTAGTATTCGGGGGAGGGCCTCTCACACCGGGGAGCTGTTTTTT.

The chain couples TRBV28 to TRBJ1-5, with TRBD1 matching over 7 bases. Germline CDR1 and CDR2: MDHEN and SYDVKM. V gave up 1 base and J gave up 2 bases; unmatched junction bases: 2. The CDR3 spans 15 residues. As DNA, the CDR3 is TGTGCCAGCAGTTTATTAACAGGGGGCAATCAGCCCCAGCATTTT. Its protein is CASSLLTGGNQPQHF.

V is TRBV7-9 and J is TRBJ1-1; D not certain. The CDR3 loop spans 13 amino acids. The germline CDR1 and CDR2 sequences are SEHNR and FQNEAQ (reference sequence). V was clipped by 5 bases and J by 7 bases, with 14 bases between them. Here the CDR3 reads CASSRAEQVEAFF. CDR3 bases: TGTGCCAGCAGCCGAGCGGAGCAGGTTGAAGCTTTCTTT.

The CDR3 spells CASSDSRGLAADEQYF. The CDR3 DNA reads as TGTGCCAGCAGTGACTCCCGGGGACTAGCGGCGGACGAGCAGTACTTC. The V gene is TRBV6-4, the J gene TRBJ2-7; 11 bases match TRBD2. CDR1 and CDR2 (germline): MRHNA, SNTAGT. This CDR3 is 16 amino acids long. V was clipped by 0 bases and J by 5 bases; unmatched bases: 6.

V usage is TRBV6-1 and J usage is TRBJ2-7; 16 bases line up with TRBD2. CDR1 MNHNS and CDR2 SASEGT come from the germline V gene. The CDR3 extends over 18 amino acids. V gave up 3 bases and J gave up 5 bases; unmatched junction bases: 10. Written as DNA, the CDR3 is TGTGCCAGCAGTGAGGAGGGGGGACTAGCGGGAGGGCCTCACGAGCAGTACTTC. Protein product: CASSEEGGLAGGPHEQYF.

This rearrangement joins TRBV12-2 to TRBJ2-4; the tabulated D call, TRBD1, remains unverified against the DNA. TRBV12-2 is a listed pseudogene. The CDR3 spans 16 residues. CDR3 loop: CASRGRGRLAKNIQYF. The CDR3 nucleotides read TGTGCAAGTCGCGGCAGGGGGCGGCTAGCCAAAAACATTCAGTACTTC.

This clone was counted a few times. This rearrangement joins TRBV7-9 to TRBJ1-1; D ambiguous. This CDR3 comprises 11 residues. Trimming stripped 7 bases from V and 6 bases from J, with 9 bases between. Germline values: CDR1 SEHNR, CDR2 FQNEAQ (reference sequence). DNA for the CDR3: TGTGCCAGCACCCGGAGACCTGAAGCTTTCTTT. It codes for CASTRRPEAFF.

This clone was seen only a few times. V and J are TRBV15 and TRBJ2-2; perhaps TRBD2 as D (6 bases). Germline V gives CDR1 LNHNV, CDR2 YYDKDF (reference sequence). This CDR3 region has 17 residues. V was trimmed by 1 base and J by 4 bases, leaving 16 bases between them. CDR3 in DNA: TGTGCCACCAGCAGAGTCCTGGTAGCGGAGAGCACCGGGGAGCTGTTTTTT. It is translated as CATSRVLVAESTGELFF.

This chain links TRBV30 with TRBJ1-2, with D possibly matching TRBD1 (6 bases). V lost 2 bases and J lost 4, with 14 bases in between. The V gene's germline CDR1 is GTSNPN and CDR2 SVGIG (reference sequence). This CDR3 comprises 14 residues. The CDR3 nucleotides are TGTGCCTGGAGTTGTCAGGGGCCTTTCTATGGCTACACCTTC. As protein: CAWSCQGPFYGYTF.

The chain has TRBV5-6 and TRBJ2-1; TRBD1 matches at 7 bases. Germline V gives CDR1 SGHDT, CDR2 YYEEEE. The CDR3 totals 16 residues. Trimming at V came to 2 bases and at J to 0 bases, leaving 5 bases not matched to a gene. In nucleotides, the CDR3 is TGTGCCAGCAGCTTAGTATGGACAGGCTCCTACAATGAGCAGTTCTTC. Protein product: CASSLVWTGSYNEQFF.